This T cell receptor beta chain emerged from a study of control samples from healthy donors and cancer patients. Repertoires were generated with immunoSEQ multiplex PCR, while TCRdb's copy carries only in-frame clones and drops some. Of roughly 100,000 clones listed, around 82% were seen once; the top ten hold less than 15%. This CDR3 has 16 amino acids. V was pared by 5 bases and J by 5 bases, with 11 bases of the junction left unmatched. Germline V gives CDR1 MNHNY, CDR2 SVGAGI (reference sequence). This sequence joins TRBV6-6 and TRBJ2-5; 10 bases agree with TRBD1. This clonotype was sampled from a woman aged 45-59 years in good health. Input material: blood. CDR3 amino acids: CASSRDRGSGSETQYF. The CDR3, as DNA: TGTGCCAGCAGTCGGGACAGGGGATCGGGGTCGGAGACCCAGTACTTC.